This T cell receptor (beta chain) emerged from a study of T cell changes during pregnancy in multiple sclerosis. The method was immunoSEQ multiplex PCR; TCRdb's version includes in-frame clones alone and lacks a portion of them. The repertoire consists of roughly 110,000 clones, with about 90% occurring once and the leading ten covering 1.5% to 2%. Trimming removed 4 bases at V and 0 bases at J, with 7 bases between. The CDR3 consists of 14 residues. Germline values: CDR1 LGHNT, CDR2 FRNRAP. The chain couples TRBV12-5 to TRBJ2-1, with a possible D match to TRBD1 (6 bases). Sample: peripheral blood, taken before pregnancy. The sequence was obtained from a female donor with multiple sclerosis, enrolled in a pregnancy study. This CDR3 is CASGSGDSYNEQFF. CDR3 DNA: TGTGCTAGTGGTTCAGGGGACTCCTACAATGAGCAGTTCTTC.